A selection of T cell receptor beta chains follows, all from one sample in a study of T cell repertoires and Cas9 in healthy adults. Sequencing used immunoSEQ multiplex PCR; TCRdb keeps in-frame clones, though not all of them. The sample consists of about 24,000 clones, about 92% of them appearing once. The sample taken for sequencing was CD4+ effector T cells (CD127+, CD25-, CD137-, CD154-) from PBMCs; culture status not recorded. These receptors were obtained from a human donor in good health. The conserved cysteine and the conserved F or W are not part of the CDR3 here. Each record gives: V gene, CDR3 protein.

V gene: TRBV6-5
CDR3 protein: ASGAGLETGELF

V gene: TRBV12-2
CDR3 protein: AKTGALNEKLF

V gene: TRBV6-6
CDR3 protein: ASSYPGDKTGELF

V gene: TRBV7-8
CDR3 protein: ASSADLPSYNEQF

V gene: TRBV5-5
CDR3 protein: ASSVLTGQETQY

V gene: TRBV4-1
CDR3 protein: ASSQDIRGLTNEKLF

V gene: TRBV6-1
CDR3 protein: ASTVGTAQETQY

V gene: TRBV5-6
CDR3 protein: ASSFIRVLGLENTGELF

V gene: TRBV2
CDR3 protein: ASMEKLLSYEQY

V gene: TRBV7-2
CDR3 protein: ASSHDRALSGYT

V gene: TRBV6-1
CDR3 protein: ASSESYPGNYEKLF

V gene: TRBV6-5
CDR3 protein: ASSYRVAGTNEQF

V gene: TRBV28
CDR3 protein: ASSGRGTLLSYEQY

V gene: TRBV7-2
CDR3 protein: ASRAAGRNPDTQY

V gene: TRBV20-1
CDR3 protein: SANGRGAF

V gene: TRBV6-1
CDR3 protein: ASSATGSYQPQH

V gene: TRBV5-1
CDR3 protein: ASSRAANTGELF

V gene: TRBV7-8
CDR3 protein: ASSPEGQGFLDTQY

V gene: TRBV7-9
CDR3 protein: ASSPLNSVDYGYT

V gene: TRBV5-4
CDR3 protein: ASGLGPVSGNTIY